These T cell receptor beta chains were read from a single sample in a study of CD8+ T cells in alopecia areata. Profiling relied on immunoSEQ multiplex PCR, and the TCRdb table lists in-frame clones only, not all of them. The profile shows 100,000 to 150,000 clones, roughly two thirds of them singletons. Material: CD4+ T cells sorted from blood. The receptors were gathered from a human donor in good health. Both conserved end residues are part of each CDR3. Fields, in order: D gene, V gene, J gene, clone size, CDR3 DNA, CDR3 protein. The D gene is left open where the match is weak. Size values are once, few and many counts, or a class for expanded clones, and some rows have none.

d_gene: -
v_gene: TRBV6-6
j_gene: TRBJ2-6
abundance: -
CDR3nt: TGTGCCAGCAGTGTGAACTCTGGGGCCAACGTCCTGACTTTC
CDR3aa: CASSVNSGANVLTF

d_gene: -
v_gene: TRBV29-1
j_gene: TRBJ1-2
abundance: -
CDR3nt: TGCAGCGTTGAAGAACAGGGATCCTATGGCTACACCTTC
CDR3aa: CSVEEQGSYGYTF

d_gene: TRBD1
v_gene: TRBV29-1
j_gene: TRBJ2-2
abundance: -
CDR3nt: TGCAGCGTGAAAGTGGGACAGGGGCTAACCGGGGAGCTGTTTTTT
CDR3aa: CSVKVGQGLTGELFF

d_gene: -
v_gene: TRBV11-2
j_gene: TRBJ2-5
abundance: many
CDR3nt: TGTGCCAGCAGCTTCTTCGGGGCCCGGGAGACCCAGTACTTC
CDR3aa: CASSFFGARETQYF

d_gene: -
v_gene: TRBV5-1
j_gene: TRBJ2-2
abundance: -
CDR3nt: TGCGCCAGCAGCTCCTCGGACAAGGCCAACACCGGGGAGCTGTTTTTT
CDR3aa: CASSSSDKANTGELFF

d_gene: -
v_gene: TRBV30
j_gene: TRBJ2-7
abundance: -
CDR3nt: TGTGCCTGGGCACAGGGTCCCGACGAGCAGTACTTC
CDR3aa: CAWAQGPDEQYF

d_gene: TRBD1
v_gene: TRBV2
j_gene: TRBJ1-1
abundance: once
CDR3nt: TGTGCCAGCAGCCAAACAGGGGGCACTGAAGCTTTCTTT
CDR3aa: CASSQTGGTEAFF

d_gene: TRBD1
v_gene: TRBV29-1
j_gene: TRBJ2-1
abundance: -
CDR3nt: TGCAGCCATGGACAGGCGTCCTACAATGAGCAGTTCTTC
CDR3aa: CSHGQASYNEQFF

d_gene: -
v_gene: TRBV7-6
j_gene: TRBJ1-5
abundance: -
CDR3nt: TGTGCCAGCAGCTTAAGAGCAGAGGATAGCAATCAGCCCCAGCATTTT
CDR3aa: CASSLRAEDSNQPQHF

d_gene: -
v_gene: TRBV21-1
j_gene: TRBJ2-5
abundance: -
CDR3nt: TGTGCCAGCAGCAAACTTCCAGGGTTAATCGAGACCCAGTACTTC
CDR3aa: CASSKLPGLIETQYF

d_gene: -
v_gene: TRBV6-5
j_gene: TRBJ1-1
abundance: few
CDR3nt: TGTGCCAGCAGTCGCGGGGGGAACACTGAAGCTTTCTTT
CDR3aa: CASSRGGNTEAFF

d_gene: -
v_gene: TRBV4-1
j_gene: TRBJ1-5
abundance: -
CDR3nt: TGCGCCAGCAGCCAAGATCCGAACCTCAGGGGCGCGCAGCCCCAGCATTTT
CDR3aa: CASSQDPNLRGAQPQHF

d_gene: TRBD1
v_gene: TRBV30
j_gene: TRBJ1-2
abundance: -
CDR3nt: TGTGCCTCCTCCTCGGGACAGGATAACTATGGCTACACCTTC
CDR3aa: CASSSGQDNYGYTF

d_gene: -
v_gene: TRBV30
j_gene: TRBJ1-5
abundance: -
CDR3nt: TGTGCCTGGAGTGTCGGGACACTAAATCAGCCCCAGCATTTT
CDR3aa: CAWSVGTLNQPQHF

d_gene: TRBD2
v_gene: TRBV29-1
j_gene: TRBJ2-7
abundance: -
CDR3nt: TGCAGCGGATCGCTAGCGGGGGACTTGAGCGAGCAGTACTTC
CDR3aa: CSGSLAGDLSEQYF

d_gene: -
v_gene: TRBV14
j_gene: TRBJ1-1
abundance: -
CDR3nt: TGTGCCAGCAGCAACTGGGTTGACACTGAAGCTTTCTTT
CDR3aa: CASSNWVDTEAFF

d_gene: -
v_gene: TRBV7-9
j_gene: TRBJ2-5
abundance: once
CDR3nt: TGTGCCAGCACCCCCCCAGGGGAGCAAGAGACCCAGTACTTC
CDR3aa: CASTPPGEQETQYF

d_gene: -
v_gene: TRBV2
j_gene: TRBJ2-3
abundance: -
CDR3nt: TGTGCCAGCAATCGCCATAGCTCAGATACGCAGTATTTT
CDR3aa: CASNRHSSDTQYF

d_gene: -
v_gene: TRBV6-5
j_gene: TRBJ1-2
abundance: -
CDR3nt: TGTGCCAGCAGTAACGGACGTCTTGGCTACACCTTC
CDR3aa: CASSNGRLGYTF

d_gene: TRBD1
v_gene: TRBV19
j_gene: TRBJ1-1
abundance: -
CDR3nt: TGTGCCAGTAGTCCAACGACAGGGGGTGAAGCTTTCTTT
CDR3aa: CASSPTTGGEAFF

d_gene: -
v_gene: TRBV27
j_gene: TRBJ1-5
abundance: -
CDR3nt: TGTGCCAGCGGCGTCGAAGGTTTGCCCCAGCATTTT
CDR3aa: CASGVEGLPQHF

d_gene: -
v_gene: TRBV20-1
j_gene: TRBJ1-2
abundance: -
CDR3nt: TGCAGTGCTAGACTGTCCTATGGCTACACCTTC
CDR3aa: CSARLSYGYTF